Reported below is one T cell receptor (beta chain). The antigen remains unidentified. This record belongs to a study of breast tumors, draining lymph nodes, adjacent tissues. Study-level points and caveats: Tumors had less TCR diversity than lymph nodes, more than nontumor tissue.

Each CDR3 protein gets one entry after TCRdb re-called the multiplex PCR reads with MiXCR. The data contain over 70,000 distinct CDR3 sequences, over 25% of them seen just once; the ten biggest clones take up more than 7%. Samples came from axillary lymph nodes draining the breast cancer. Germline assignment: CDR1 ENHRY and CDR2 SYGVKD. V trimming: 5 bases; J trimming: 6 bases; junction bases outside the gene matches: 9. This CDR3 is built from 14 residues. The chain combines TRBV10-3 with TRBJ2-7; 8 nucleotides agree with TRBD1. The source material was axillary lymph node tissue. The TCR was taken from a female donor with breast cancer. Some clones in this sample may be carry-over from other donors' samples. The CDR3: CAISTGTGDFEQYF. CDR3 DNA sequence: TGTGCCATCAGTACCGGGACAGGTGATTTCGAGCAGTACTTC.